The T cell receptor (beta chain) under discussion was sequenced for a study of blood T cells in healthy people across ages. The V and J ends lost 6 bases and 1 base, in that order; junction bases with no gene match: 5. Germline V gives CDR1 SGHTA, CDR2 FQGNSA. This CDR3 region has 14 residues. General study results and limits: A roughly linear age-dependent decrease characterized TCR beta diversity per million T cells. Higher diversity, along with more naive CD4+ cells, distinguished long-lived donors from aged donors.

Per-sample PBMC isolation yielded at least 6.5 million cells. A second roughly 6 to 11 cycle PCR used barcoded and J-beta primers. Researchers report that a template-switch adaptor with 12 random nucleotides tagged each cDNA molecule. TCRdb recomputed calls from the 5' RACE reads with MiXCR, one row per CDR3 protein. The data contain roughly 680,000 distinct CDR3 sequences, around a fifth of them seen just once; the ten biggest clones take up under 4%. In regard to this clonotype: Its antigen is currently unknown.

This clonotype was sampled from a man between 65 and 85 years old in good health. Sequencing was done on a sample of blood. The rearrangement links TRBV7-2 to TRBJ1-1, with TRBD1 matching over 7 bases. CDR3 sequence: CASRQGVSNTEAFF. CDR3 sequence (DNA): TGTGCCAGCAGGCAGGGGGTTTCGAACACTGAAGCTTTCTTT.